The 25 T cell receptor beta chains presented below share a single source sample, sequenced in a study of CD8+ T cells in alopecia areata. Reverse transcription of extracted RNA yielded cDNA, which provided the sequencing template. Assay used: immunoSEQ multiplex PCR; TCRdb lists only in-frame clones, some missing. Of about 30,000 clones detected, around 62% appear once; the ten largest clones hold roughly 18%. The sample consisted of NKG2D-high CD8+ T cells sorted from blood. These receptors all stem from a human donor with alopecia areata.

V is TRBV7-8 and J is TRBJ1-1, with no clear D. Germline-derived CDR1 and CDR2 are SGHVS and FQNEAQ. Trimming took 3 bases from V and 6 from J, leaving 5 bases between them. CDR3 length: 11 residues. CDR3 nucleotides: TGTGCCAGCAGCTTCGGTTCTGAAGCTTTCTTT. It encodes CASSFGSEAFF.

The gene calls are TRBV6-5 and TRBJ2-7; D perhaps matches TRBD2 (5 bases). The CDR3 has 14 amino acids. Germline CDR1 and CDR2: MNHEY and SVGAGI. V gave up 2 bases and J gave up 2 bases, with 10 bases separating them. The CDR3 spells CASSYSGKPYEQYF. DNA of the CDR3: TGTGCCAGCAGTTACAGCGGAAAACCCTACGAGCAGTACTTC.

This clone was seen a handful of times. The gene calls are TRBV18 and TRBJ2-3; a weak D match, TRBD1 (6 bases). The V end was cut by 0 bases, the J end by 0 bases, with 16 bases between. Germline CDR1 reads KGHSH; CDR2 reads LQKENI. The CDR3 has 18 amino acids. Here the CDR3 reads CASSPPLWGRSSTDTQYF. The DNA for the CDR3 is TGTGCCAGCTCACCACCGCTCTGGGGGCGATCTAGCACAGATACGCAGTATTTT.

In its sample, this clone was seen a few times. The rearrangement links TRBV27 to TRBJ2-1; D unclear. CDR1 is MNHEY, CDR2 SMNVEV, per germline (reference sequence). The V and J ends lost 3 bases and 3 bases respectively, with 3 bases between them. The CDR3 consists of 12 residues. The CDR3 DNA is TGTGCCAGCAGTTTCAGCTACAATGAGCAGTTCTTC. Its protein is CASSFSYNEQFF.

The CDR3 DNA reads as TGCGCCAGCAGCCGGTTGGGGGATGACTATGGCTACACCTTC. This gives the protein CASSRLGDDYGYTF. The chain is built from TRBV4-3 and TRBJ1-2; D is perhaps TRBD1 (5 bases). CDR3 length: 14 amino acids. In germline, CDR1 is LGHNA, CDR2 YSLEER. Deletions cut 4 bases from V and 3 bases from J, with 12 bases between.

This clone was observed a handful of times. The rearrangement links TRBV13 to TRBJ2-7; D is unclear. The V gene's germline CDR1 is PRHDT and CDR2 FYEKMQ (reference sequence). There are 12 residues in the CDR3. V lost 2 bases and J 5 bases, leaving 7 bases between the germline ends. CDR3 nucleotides: TGTGCCAGCAGCTTAACCGCACACGAGCAGTACTTC. Translated, it gives CASSLTAHEQYF.

This clone has just a few counts. J is TRBJ1-5 and V is TRBV7-9; 10 bases fit TRBD1. Per germline, CDR1 SEHNR and CDR2 FQNEAQ (reference sequence). The CDR3 contains 14 residues. Losses at the gene ends were 3 bases for V and 6 bases for J; bases not matched to a gene: 2. CDR3 protein: CASSLTGGIQPQHF. As DNA, the CDR3 is TGTGCCAGCAGCTTGACAGGGGGCATTCAGCCCCAGCATTTT.

V is TRBV5-4 and J is TRBJ2-7; TRBD1 matches at 9 bases. This CDR3 has 16 residues. Germline CDR1 reads SGHNT; CDR2 reads YYREEE (reference sequence). After removal of 4 bases from V and 4 bases from J, the junction contained 12 bases not matched to a gene. The CDR3 region is CASSHDPGTGIYEQYF. The CDR3 nucleotides are TGTGCCAGCAGCCATGACCCGGGGACAGGGATTTACGAGCAGTACTTC.

This chain links TRBV6-6 with TRBJ2-7; D remains ambiguous. Looked up from germline, CDR1 is MNHNY and CDR2 is SVGAGI (reference sequence). The length of the CDR3 is 11 residues. V gave up 6 bases and J gave up 7 bases, with 10 bases separating them. As DNA, the CDR3 is TGTGCCAGCAGCCCCGGCTTGGAGCAGTACTTC. This codes for CASSPGLEQYF.

The rearrangement links TRBV27 to TRBJ2-3, with a possible D match to TRBD2 (5 bases). Germline V gives CDR1 MNHEY, CDR2 SMNVEV (reference sequence). The CDR3 is 14 residues long. Trimming left V 1 base short and J 4 bases short, with 9 bases between. CDR3 residues: CASSLFPGADTQYF. As DNA, the CDR3 is TGTGCCAGCAGTTTATTCCCCGGGGCAGATACGCAGTATTTT.

V is TRBV28 and J is TRBJ2-1; 10 bases fit TRBD1. The J segment lost 6 bases and the V segment lost 3 bases, leaving 2 bases of the junction unmatched. The CDR3 is 14 residues long. Germline CDR1 reads MDHEN; CDR2 reads SYDVKM. Here the CDR3 reads CASSFWDRGNEQFF. The CDR3 DNA follows: TGTGCCAGCAGTTTCTGGGACAGGGGCAATGAGCAGTTCTTC.

The chain is built from TRBV5-1 and TRBJ2-3; TRBD1 might be the D (6 bases). The V end was cut by 3 bases, the J end by 0 bases, with 11 bases between. Per germline, CDR1 SGHRS and CDR2 YFSETQ. The CDR3 spans 15 residues. The CDR3 nucleotides read TGCGCCAGCAGCTCCGGACAGTTTAGCACAGATACGCAGTATTTT. The encoded protein is CASSSGQFSTDTQYF.

The gene calls are TRBV30 and TRBJ2-7; D is unresolved. Trimming left V 0 bases short and J 5 bases short, with 11 bases between. The CDR3 has 13 amino acids. Germline V lookup: CDR1 GTSNPN, CDR2 SVGIG (reference sequence). The CDR3 sequence is CAWSVGGLHEQYF. For the CDR3, the DNA is TGTGCCTGGAGTGTAGGTGGGCTACACGAGCAGTACTTC.

This clone was detected only once. V and J are TRBV5-1 and TRBJ1-5; 8 nucleotides agree with TRBD1. This CDR3 region has 17 residues. V was clipped by 0 bases and J by 2 bases; unmatched bases: 7. Germline CDR1 SGHRS, CDR2 YFSETQ. The CDR3 reads CASSLDVQGGGNQPQHF. For the CDR3, the DNA is TGCGCCAGCAGCTTGGACGTACAGGGGGGCGGCAATCAGCCCCAGCATTTT.

V gene TRBV11-2 combines with J gene TRBJ2-7, with TRBD1 matching 7 bases. V shed 5 bases, J shed 2 bases, and the junction held 9 bases outside the gene matches. CDR3 length: 15 amino acids. Looked up from germline, CDR1 is SGHAT and CDR2 is FQNNGV. The CDR3, as DNA: TGTGCCAGCAGCCAAAGAACAGGGACAGCCTACGAGCAGTACTTC. Translating it yields CASSQRTGTAYEQYF.

Within the sample, this clone is medium-sized. This rearrangement joins TRBV7-9 to TRBJ2-1; TRBD1 matches at 7 bases. With 5 bases clipped from V and 3 bases from J, the junction kept 4 bases outside the gene matches. The CDR3 runs 14 residues. CDR1 is SEHNR and CDR2 is FQNEAQ in the germline V gene (reference sequence). Here the CDR3 reads CASSLTGDYNEQFF. The CDR3 DNA reads as TGTGCCAGCAGCCTCACAGGGGACTACAATGAGCAGTTCTTC.

The genes are TRBV28 and TRBJ2-4; 7 bases agree with TRBD2. CDR1 and CDR2 from the germline V gene are MDHEN and SYDVKM. V shed 4 bases, J shed 8 bases, and the junction held 8 bases outside the gene matches. The CDR3 loop spans 14 amino acids. This CDR3 reads CASSWMTGGDIQYF. The CDR3 region has the DNA TGTGCCAGCAGTTGGATGACGGGAGGAGACATTCAGTACTTC. The full variable domain, completed using reference TRBV28 and TRBJ2-4, is DVKVTQSSRYLVKRTGEKVFLECVQDMDHENMFWYRQDPGLGLRLIYFSYDVKMKEKGDIPEGYSVSREKKERFSLILESASTNQTSMYLCASSWMTGGDIQYFGAGTRLSVL.

The J gene is TRBJ2-7, the V gene TRBV2; the D gene is possibly TRBD1 (6 bases). This CDR3 contains 16 residues. V dropped 6 bases and J dropped 1 base, with 19 bases sitting between them. Germline V gives CDR1 SNHLY, CDR2 FYNNEI. CDR3 nucleotide sequence: TGTGCCAGCAGCCCCGGGACACCGACGACATCCTACGAGCAGTACTTC. This codes for CASSPGTPTTSYEQYF.

This clone was picked up a small number of times. The chain joins TRBV28 to TRBJ2-1; 8 nucleotides agree with TRBD2. The CDR3 spans 22 residues. Per the germline V gene, CDR1 is MDHEN and CDR2 is SYDVKM. V trimming: 4 bases; J trimming: 4 bases; junction bases outside the gene matches: 27. The CDR3 DNA follows: TGTGCCAGCAGTTACCCTCCCCCCGGGGGGGGTGCAGCGGGGGCGTTGTACAATGAGCAGTTCTTC. This translates into CASSYPPPGGGAAGALYNEQFF.

The chain recombines TRBV4-1 with TRBJ2-7; no clear D. Germline V CDR1 and CDR2: MGHRA, YSYEKL. Trimming removed 1 base from V and 6 bases from J, with 19 bases in between. The CDR3 has 16 amino acids. In DNA, the CDR3 is TGCGCCAGCAGCCAAGTCGACGGTCTACTACGGATCGAGCAGTACTTC. It is translated as CASSQVDGLLRIEQYF.

This clone was seen a few times. The V gene is TRBV6-6, the J gene TRBJ2-5; D uncertain. Germline CDR1 reads MNHNY; CDR2 reads SVGAGI (reference sequence). V lost 0 bases and J 1 base, leaving 6 bases between the germline ends. The CDR3 extends over 14 amino acids. The CDR3 DNA reads as TGTGCCAGCAGTTACTCGTCGGGCCAAGAGACCCAGTACTTC. Its protein is CASSYSSGQETQYF.

The CDR3 loop reads CASSLGHGFGYGYTF. Written as DNA, the CDR3 is TGTGCCAGCAGCTTAGGTCACGGTTTCGGCTATGGCTACACCTTC. The V call is TRBV13, the J call TRBJ1-2; D unclear. CDR1 is PRHDT and CDR2 is FYEKMQ in the germline V gene (reference sequence). With 0 bases removed from V and 4 bases from J, the gap between germline ends came to 12 bases. The CDR3 totals 15 residues.

This clone was seen only once. The rearrangement joins TRBV5-4 to TRBJ2-5; D is unresolved. V was shortened by 4 bases and J by 3 bases, with 16 bases between the two germline ends. CDR3 length: 15 amino acids. CDR1 and CDR2 from the germline V gene are SGHNT and YYREEE (reference sequence). The CDR3 sequence is CASSPRREKKETQYF. CDR3 nucleotides: TGTGCCAGCAGCCCCCGGAGAGAAAAGAAAGAGACCCAGTACTTC.

The chain couples TRBV29-1 to TRBJ2-6, with D maybe TRBD2 (6 bases). This CDR3 is built from 17 residues. Trimming pared 6 bases from V and 3 bases from J, leaving 21 bases between. Germline assignment: CDR1 SQVTM and CDR2 ANQGSEA. This chain's CDR3 is CSVTLRDFLGGANVLTF. The CDR3 DNA reads TGCAGCGTCACTTTGCGGGATTTTCTGGGTGGGGCCAACGTCCTGACTTTC.

This rearrangement joins TRBV27 to TRBJ2-7; D perhaps matches TRBD2 (5 bases). Germline values: CDR1 MNHEY, CDR2 SMNVEV (reference sequence). V lost 6 bases to trimming and J lost 2 bases, with 20 bases between them. CDR3 length equals 16 residues. Here the CDR3 DNA reads TGTGCCAGCAGCCTACATAGAGGGTCCCCCACCTACGAGCAGTACTTC. Protein sequence: CASSLHRGSPTYEQYF.